The TCR beta chain under discussion was sequenced for a study of cytomegalovirus exposure and HLA in healthy donors. Study results and caveats: Cytomegalovirus status, reportedly, was diagnosed with high specificity and sensitivity by the classifier.

Concerning this clone itself: Its matching antigen is unknown.

Libraries were prepared by immunoSEQ multiplex PCR; TCRdb keeps only in-frame clonotypes and omits some of them. This sample carries 150,000 to 180,000 clones, more than 70% of them seen once, and the ten largest clones take approximately 2%. V was pared by 0 bases and J by 5 bases, with 12 bases between. Germline lookup yields CDR1 SGHDT and CDR2 YYEEEE. The CDR3 sequence is 14 residues long. Sequencing was done on a sample of PBMCs. The clonotype originates from a human donor in good health. The chain couples TRBV5-6 to TRBJ2-7; D might be TRBD1 (6 bases). The CDR3 sequence: CASSLVQGSNEQYF. The CDR3 DNA reads as TGTGCCAGCAGCTTGGTCCAGGGGTCCAACGAGCAGTACTTC.